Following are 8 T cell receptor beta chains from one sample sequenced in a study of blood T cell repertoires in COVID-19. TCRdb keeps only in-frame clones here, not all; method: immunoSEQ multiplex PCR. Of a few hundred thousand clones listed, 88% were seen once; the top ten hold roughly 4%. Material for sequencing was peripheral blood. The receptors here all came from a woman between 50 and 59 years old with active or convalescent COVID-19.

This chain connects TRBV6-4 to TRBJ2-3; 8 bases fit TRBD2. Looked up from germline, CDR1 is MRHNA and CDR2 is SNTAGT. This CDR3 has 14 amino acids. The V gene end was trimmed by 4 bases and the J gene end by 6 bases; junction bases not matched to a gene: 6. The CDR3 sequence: CASSAGRDGDTQYF. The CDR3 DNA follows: TGTGCCAGCAGTGCCGGGAGGGACGGGGATACGCAGTATTTT.

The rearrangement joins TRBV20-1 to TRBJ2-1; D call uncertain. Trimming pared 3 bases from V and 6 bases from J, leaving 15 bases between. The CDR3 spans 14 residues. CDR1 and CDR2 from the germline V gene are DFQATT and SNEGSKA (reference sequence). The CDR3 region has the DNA TGCAGTGCTAGTAATTCCCCATCCCCCAATGAGCAGTTCTTC. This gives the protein CSASNSPSPNEQFF.

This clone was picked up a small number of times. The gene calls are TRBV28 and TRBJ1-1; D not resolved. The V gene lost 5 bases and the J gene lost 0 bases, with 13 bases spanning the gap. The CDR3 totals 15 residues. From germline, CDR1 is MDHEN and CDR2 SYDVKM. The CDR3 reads CASSRFQVVNTEAFF. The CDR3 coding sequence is TGTGCCAGCAGTCGATTCCAGGTGGTGAACACTGAAGCTTTCTTT.

CDR3: CASSFFRAGANTEAFF. CDR3 DNA: TGTGCCAGCAGCTTCTTTAGAGCGGGCGCGAACACTGAAGCTTTCTTT. The chain combines TRBV7-2 with TRBJ1-1; D is uncertain. CDR1 is SGHTA and CDR2 is FQGNSA in the germline V gene. The V end was cut by 3 bases, the J end by 1 base, with 15 bases between. This CDR3 has 16 amino acids.

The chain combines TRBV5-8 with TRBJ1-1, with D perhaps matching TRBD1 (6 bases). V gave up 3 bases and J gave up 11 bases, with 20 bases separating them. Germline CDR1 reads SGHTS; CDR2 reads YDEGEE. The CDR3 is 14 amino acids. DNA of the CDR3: TGTGCCAGCAGCTGGAAGACAGGCTATGTCGTGGCTTTCTTT. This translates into CASSWKTGYVVAFF.

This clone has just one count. The CDR3: CATSEPTSGSVKNEQFF. The DNA for the CDR3 is TGTGCCACCAGTGAGCCCACTAGCGGTTCGGTAAAAAATGAGCAGTTCTTC. The V and J genes are TRBV24-1 and TRBJ2-1, with 8 bases that match TRBD2. The trim removed 4 bases at V and 7 bases at J, leaving 14 bases unmatched. Germline V gene sequence: CDR1 KGHDR, CDR2 SFDVKD. The CDR3 is 17 amino acids.

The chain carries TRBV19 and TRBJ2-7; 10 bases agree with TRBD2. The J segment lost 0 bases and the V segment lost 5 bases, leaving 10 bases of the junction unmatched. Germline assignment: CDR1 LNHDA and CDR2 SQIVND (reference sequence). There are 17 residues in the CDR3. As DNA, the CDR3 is TGTGCCAGTAGTCGTAGCGGGGGGCTGAGCAGCTCCTACGAGCAGTACTTC. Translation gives CASSRSGGLSSSYEQYF. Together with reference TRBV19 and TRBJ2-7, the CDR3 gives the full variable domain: DGGITQSPKYLFRKEGQNVTLSCEQNLNHDAMYWYRQDPGQGLRLIYYSQIVNDFQKGDIAEGYSVSREKKESFPLTVTSAQKNPTAFYLCASSRSGGLSSSYEQYFGPGTRLTVT.

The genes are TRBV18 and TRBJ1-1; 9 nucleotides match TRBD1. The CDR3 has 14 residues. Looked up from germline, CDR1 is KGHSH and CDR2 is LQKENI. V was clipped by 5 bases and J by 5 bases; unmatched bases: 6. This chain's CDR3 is CASSVGQGLTEAFF. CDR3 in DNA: TGTGCCAGCTCAGTCGGACAGGGGTTAACTGAAGCTTTCTTT.